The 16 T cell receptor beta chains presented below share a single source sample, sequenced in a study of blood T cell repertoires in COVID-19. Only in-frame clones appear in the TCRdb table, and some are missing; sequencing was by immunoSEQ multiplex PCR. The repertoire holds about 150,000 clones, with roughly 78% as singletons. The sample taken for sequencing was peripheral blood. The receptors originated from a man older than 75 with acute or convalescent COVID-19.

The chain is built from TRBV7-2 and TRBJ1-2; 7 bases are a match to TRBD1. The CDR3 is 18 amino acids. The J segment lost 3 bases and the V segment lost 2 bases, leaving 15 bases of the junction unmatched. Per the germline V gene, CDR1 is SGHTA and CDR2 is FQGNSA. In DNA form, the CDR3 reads TGTGCCAGCAGCTTACGACAGGGAACCGCGGCAGTGGACTATGGCTACACCTTC. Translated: CASSLRQGTAAVDYGYTF.

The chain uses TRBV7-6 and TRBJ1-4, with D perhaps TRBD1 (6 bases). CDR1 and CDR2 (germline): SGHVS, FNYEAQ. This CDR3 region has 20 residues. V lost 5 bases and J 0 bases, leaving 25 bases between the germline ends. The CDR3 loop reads CASSLTGGAGVLATNEKLFF. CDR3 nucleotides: TGTGCCAGCAGCCTAACGGGGGGGGCCGGGGTACTGGCAACTAATGAAAAACTGTTTTTT.

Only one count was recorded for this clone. The CDR3 DNA is TGCGCCAGCAGCTTGGGGCAGGGGGGTTCACCCCTCCACTTT. This encodes CASSLGQGGSPLHF. The V gene is TRBV5-1, the J gene TRBJ1-6; 7 nucleotides line up with TRBD1. The CDR3 spans 14 residues. With 0 bases clipped from V and 9 bases from J, the junction kept 3 bases outside the gene matches. Germline V CDR1 and CDR2: SGHRS, YFSETQ.

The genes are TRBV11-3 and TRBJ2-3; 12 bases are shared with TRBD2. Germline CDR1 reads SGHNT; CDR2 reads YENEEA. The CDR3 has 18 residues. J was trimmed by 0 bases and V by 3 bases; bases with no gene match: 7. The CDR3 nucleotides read TGTGCCAGCAGCTTCTCTAGCGGGGGGGGAACAAGCACAGATACGCAGTATTTT. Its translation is CASSFSSGGGTSTDTQYF.

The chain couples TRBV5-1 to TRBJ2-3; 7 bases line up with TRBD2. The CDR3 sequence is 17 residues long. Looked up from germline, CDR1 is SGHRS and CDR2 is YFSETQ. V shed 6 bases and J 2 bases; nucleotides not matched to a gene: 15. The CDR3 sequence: CASTLGGSGPHTDTQYF. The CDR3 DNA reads TGCGCCAGCACCCTTGGCGGTAGCGGGCCACACACAGATACGCAGTATTTT. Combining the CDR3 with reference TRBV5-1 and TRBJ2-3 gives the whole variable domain KAGVTQTPRYLIKTRGQQVTLSCSPISGHRSVSWYQQTPGQGLQFLFEYFSETQRNKGNFPGRFSGRQFSNSRSEMNVSTLELGDSALYLCASTLGGSGPHTDTQYFGPGTRLTVL.

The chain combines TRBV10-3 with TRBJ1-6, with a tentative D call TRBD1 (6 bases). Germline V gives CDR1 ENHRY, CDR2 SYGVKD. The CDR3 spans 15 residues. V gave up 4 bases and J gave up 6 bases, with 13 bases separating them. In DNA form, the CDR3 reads TGTGCCATCAGTGGACCAGGGGACGCTAATTCACCCCTCCACTTT. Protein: CAISGPGDANSPLHF.

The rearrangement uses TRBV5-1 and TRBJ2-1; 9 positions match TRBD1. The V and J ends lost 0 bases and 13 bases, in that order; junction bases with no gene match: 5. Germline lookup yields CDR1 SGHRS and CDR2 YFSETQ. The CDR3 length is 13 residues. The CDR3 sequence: CASSLDRGPSQFF. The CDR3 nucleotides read TGCGCCAGCAGCTTGGACAGGGGGCCAAGTCAGTTCTTC.

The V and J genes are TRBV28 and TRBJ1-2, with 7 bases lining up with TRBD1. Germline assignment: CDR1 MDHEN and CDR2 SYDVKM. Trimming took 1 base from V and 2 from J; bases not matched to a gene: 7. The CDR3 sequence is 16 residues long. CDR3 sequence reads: CASSLFEGAGNYGYTF. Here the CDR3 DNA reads TGTGCCAGCAGTTTATTTGAGGGGGCAGGGAACTATGGCTACACCTTC.

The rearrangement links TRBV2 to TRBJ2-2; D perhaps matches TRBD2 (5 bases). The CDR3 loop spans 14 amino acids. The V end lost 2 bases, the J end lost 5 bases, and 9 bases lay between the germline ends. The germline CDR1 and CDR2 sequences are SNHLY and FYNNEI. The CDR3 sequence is CASSEIRTTGELFF. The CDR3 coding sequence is TGTGCCAGCAGTGAAATTAGGACTACCGGGGAGCTGTTTTTT.

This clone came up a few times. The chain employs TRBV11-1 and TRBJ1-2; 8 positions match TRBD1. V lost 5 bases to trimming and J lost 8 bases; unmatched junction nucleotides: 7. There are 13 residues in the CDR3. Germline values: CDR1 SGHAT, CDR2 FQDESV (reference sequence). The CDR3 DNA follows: TGTGCCAGCAGCCAACCCAGGGGGCACGGCTACACCTTC. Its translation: CASSQPRGHGYTF.

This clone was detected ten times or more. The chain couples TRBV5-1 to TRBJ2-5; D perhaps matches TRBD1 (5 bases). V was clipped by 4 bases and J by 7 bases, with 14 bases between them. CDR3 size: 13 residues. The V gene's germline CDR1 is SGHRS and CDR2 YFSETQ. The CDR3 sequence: CASSPDILGTQYF. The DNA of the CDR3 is TGCGCCAGCAGCCCGGACATTTTGGGGACCCAGTACTTC.

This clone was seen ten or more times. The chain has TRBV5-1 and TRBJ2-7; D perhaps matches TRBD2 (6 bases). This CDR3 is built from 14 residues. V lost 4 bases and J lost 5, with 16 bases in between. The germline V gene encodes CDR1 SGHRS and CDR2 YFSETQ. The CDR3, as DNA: TGCGCCAGCAGCACGGGAGCAGGGCGACACGAGCAGTACGTC. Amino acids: CASSTGAGRHEQYV.

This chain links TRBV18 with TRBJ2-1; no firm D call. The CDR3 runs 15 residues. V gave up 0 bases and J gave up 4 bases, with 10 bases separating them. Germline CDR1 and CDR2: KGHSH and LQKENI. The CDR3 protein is CASSPPSEYYNEQFF. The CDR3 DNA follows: TGTGCCAGCTCACCACCGTCGGAGTATTACAATGAGCAGTTCTTC.

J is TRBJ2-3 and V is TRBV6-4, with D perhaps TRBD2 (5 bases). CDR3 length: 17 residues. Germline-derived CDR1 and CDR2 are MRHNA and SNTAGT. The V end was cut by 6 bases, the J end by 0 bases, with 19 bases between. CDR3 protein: CASSPLRASGSTDTQYF. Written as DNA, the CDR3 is TGTGCCAGCAGCCCACTTAGAGCGTCGGGGAGCACAGATACGCAGTATTTT.

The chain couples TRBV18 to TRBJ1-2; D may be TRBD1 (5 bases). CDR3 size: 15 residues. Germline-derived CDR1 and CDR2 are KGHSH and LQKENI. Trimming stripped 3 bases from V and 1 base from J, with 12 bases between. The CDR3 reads CASSPSGTGNYGYTF. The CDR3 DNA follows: TGTGCCAGCTCACCCAGCGGGACCGGTAACTATGGCTACACCTTC.

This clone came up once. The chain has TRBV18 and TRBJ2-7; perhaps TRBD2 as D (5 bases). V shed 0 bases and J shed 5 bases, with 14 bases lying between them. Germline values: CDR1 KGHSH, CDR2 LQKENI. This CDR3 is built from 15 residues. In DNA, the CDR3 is TGTGCCAGCTCACCACCTAACCCGGGGTCCCACGAGCAGTACTTC. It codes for CASSPPNPGSHEQYF.